The subject of this entry is one TCR beta chain. Primers: 60 Vbeta forward and 13 Jbeta reverse. Profiling relied on immunoSEQ multiplex PCR, and the TCRdb table lists in-frame clones only, not all of them. The sample has over 100,000 clones, approximately 78% seen once. The CDR3 is made up of 14 amino acids. Germline V gene sequence: CDR1 LGHNA, CDR2 YNFKEQ. Trimming removed 4 bases at V and 4 bases at J, with 12 bases between. The data belong to a study of cytomegalovirus exposure and HLA in healthy donors. The chain is built from TRBV4-2 and TRBJ2-3; possible D gene TRBD2, 5 bases. What was sequenced was PBMCs. The TCR originated in a man aged 30-40 years in good health and CMV-seropositive. The CDR3 nucleotides read TGTGCCAGCAGCCGTCTTAGAGCGGCAGATACGCAGTATTTT. It encodes CASSRLRAADTQYF.